What follows are 21 T cell receptor beta chains derived from one specimen sequenced in a study of T cell changes during pregnancy in multiple sclerosis. Generated by immunoSEQ multiplex PCR, the TCRdb table keeps only in-frame clones and is missing some. The sample contains 100,000 or so clones, around 93% of which appear only once. Sequencing was performed on peripheral blood, taken after pregnancy. These receptors all come from a female donor with multiple sclerosis, enrolled in a pregnancy study.

The chain recombines TRBV28 with TRBJ2-7; 10 bases map to TRBD2. This CDR3 is built from 11 residues. Trimming took 4 bases from V and 12 from J; bases not matched to a gene: 3. Germline assignment: CDR1 MDHEN and CDR2 SYDVKM. CDR3 sequence reads: CASSSSGRGYF. CDR3 nucleotides: TGTGCCAGCAGTTCGAGCGGGAGGGGGTACTTC.

The rearrangement joins TRBV5-6 to TRBJ2-5, with 15 bases lining up with TRBD2. V lost 2 bases and J lost 4; bases outside the gene matches: 3. Germline-derived CDR1 and CDR2 are SGHDT and YYEEEE. CDR3 length equals 16 residues. CDR3 sequence: CASSFWTSGGAETQYF. In DNA form, the CDR3 reads TGTGCCAGCAGCTTCTGGACTAGCGGGGGGGCAGAGACCCAGTACTTC.

This sequence joins TRBV30 and TRBJ1-1, with D perhaps matching TRBD1 (6 bases). The CDR3 sequence is 13 residues long. CDR1 and CDR2 (germline): GTSNPN, SVGIG (reference sequence). Trimming cost V 8 bases and J 0 bases, with 13 bases left between them. The CDR3 loop is CAGTDSMNTEAFF. The CDR3 nucleotides read TGTGCCGGGACGGACAGTATGAACACTGAAGCTTTCTTT.

The chain carries TRBV9 and TRBJ1-1; the D is unclear. Germline CDR1 is SGDLS and CDR2 is YYNGEE. Trimming left V 5 bases short and J 4 bases short, with 12 bases between. The CDR3 is 13 residues long. For the CDR3, the DNA is TGTGCCAGCAGAAAAGTGGGCAGCACTGAAGCTTTCTTT. This gives the protein CASRKVGSTEAFF.

The V call is TRBV6-5, the J call TRBJ2-7; 8 bases are a match to TRBD1. V shed 6 bases and J 2 bases; nucleotides not matched to a gene: 9. Germline V gene data show CDR1 as MNHEY and CDR2 as SVGAGI. This CDR3 has 15 amino acids. The CDR3 DNA sequence: TGTGCCAGCAGGCCGATGGGGACAGGTACCTACGAGCAGTACTTC. Its translation: CASRPMGTGTYEQYF.

The gene calls are TRBV2 and TRBJ2-7; D uncertain. Trimming stripped 3 bases from V and 4 bases from J, with 19 bases between. This CDR3 region has 16 residues. Germline V gene lookup returns CDR1 SNHLY and CDR2 FYNNEI. CDR3 coding DNA: TGTGCCAGCAGTGATTCGGTCGAGATTCGAAGTTACGAGCAGTACTTC. Its protein product is CASSDSVEIRSYEQYF.

Only one count was recorded for this clone. The chain couples TRBV28 to TRBJ2-6, with D tentatively TRBD2 (6 bases). Trimming took 2 bases from V and 0 from J, leaving 17 bases between them. This CDR3 region has 19 residues. Looked up from germline, CDR1 is MDHEN and CDR2 is SYDVKM. The CDR3 nucleotides are TGTGCCAGCAGTTTAATCTACGCGGGGCGACTCTCTGGGGCCAACGTCCTGACTTTC. It codes for CASSLIYAGRLSGANVLTF.

V usage is TRBV11-3 and J usage is TRBJ2-3, with 10 bases identical to TRBD2. The J segment lost 4 bases and the V segment lost 2 bases, leaving 3 bases of the junction unmatched. The germline V gene has CDR1 SGHNT and CDR2 YENEEA. CDR3 length: 15 residues. The CDR3 is CASSLRLAGADTQYF. The CDR3 region has the DNA TGTGCCAGCAGCTTAAGGCTAGCGGGGGCAGATACGCAGTATTTT.

This chain joins TRBV5-4 and TRBJ2-7; 7 bases are a match to TRBD2. The CDR3 spans 15 residues. Germline V gene data show CDR1 as SGHNT and CDR2 as YYREEE (reference sequence). V lost 4 bases, J lost 6 bases, and 13 bases stayed unmatched. The CDR3 coding sequence is TGTGCCAGCAGCGTAGCGGGCGGCGCGTTTGTCGAGCAGTACTTC. It encodes CASSVAGGAFVEQYF.

The chain has TRBV18 and TRBJ2-7, with D unresolved. From germline, CDR1 is KGHSH and CDR2 LQKENI. The CDR3 contains 13 residues. Trimming took off 0 bases at V and 0 bases at J, with 3 bases between the two ends. CDR3 region: CASSPPVSYEQYF. The CDR3 DNA follows: TGTGCCAGCTCACCACCCGTCTCCTACGAGCAGTACTTC.

The rearrangement links TRBV5-1 to TRBJ2-2; 7 nucleotides align to TRBD1. The CDR3 loop spans 15 amino acids. With V trimmed by 0 bases and J by 6 bases, 5 bases remained unmatched. Germline V gene sequence: CDR1 SGHRS, CDR2 YFSETQ. DNA of the CDR3: TGCGCCAGCAGCTTGGGACAGGGAGTTCCCGGGGAGCTGTTTTTT. Its protein product is CASSLGQGVPGELFF.

The chain combines TRBV9 with TRBJ1-2; possibly TRBD1 for D (5 bases). V lost 3 bases, J lost 2 bases, and 11 bases lay in between. Germline-derived CDR1 and CDR2 are SGDLS and YYNGEE. The CDR3 runs 14 residues. The CDR3 region is CASSAGGSNYGYTF. Here the CDR3 DNA reads TGTGCCAGCAGCGCCGGGGGGTCCAACTATGGCTACACCTTC.

V is TRBV28 and J is TRBJ1-1; a weak D match, TRBD1 (5 bases). The germline V gene encodes CDR1 MDHEN and CDR2 SYDVKM. Trimming left V 3 bases short and J 4 bases short, with 24 bases between. This CDR3 has 18 residues. The CDR3 spells CASSFPAGRAGGTTEAFF. For the CDR3, the DNA is TGTGCCAGCAGTTTTCCCGCGGGGCGGGCTGGGGGGACCACTGAAGCTTTCTTT.

The V gene is TRBV11-3, the J gene TRBJ2-2; no reliable D call. The germline V gene encodes CDR1 SGHNT and CDR2 YENEEA. The V end lost 2 bases, the J end lost 3 bases, and 7 bases lay between the germline ends. There are 14 residues in the CDR3. The CDR3 coding sequence is TGTGCCAGCAGCTTATTTAGAGACACCGGGGAGCTGTTTTTT. It yields the protein CASSLFRDTGELFF. The entire variable domain, with the rest obtained from reference TRBV11-3 and TRBJ2-2, is as follows: EAGVVQSPRYKIIEKKQPVAFWCNPISGHNTLYWYLQNLGQGPELLIRYENEEAVDDSQLPKDRFSAERLKGVDSTLKIQPAELGDSAVYLCASSLFRDTGELFFGEGSRLTVL.

The CDR3 DNA sequence: TGTGCCAGCTCACCCCTTCTAGCGGGATGGTTAGTTAATGAGCAGTTCTTC. This codes for CASSPLLAGWLVNEQFF. The chain combines TRBV18 with TRBJ2-1; TRBD2 aligns across 9 bases. V was pared by 3 bases and J by 7 bases, with 13 bases of the junction left unmatched. Germline V gene data show CDR1 as KGHSH and CDR2 as LQKENI. The CDR3 is made up of 17 amino acids.

The chain couples TRBV7-9 to TRBJ2-1; weak D call: TRBD1 (5 bases). The CDR3 is 14 residues long. Trimming pared 2 bases from V and 3 bases from J, leaving 8 bases between. CDR1 is SEHNR and CDR2 is FQNEAQ in the germline V gene (reference sequence). The CDR3 is CASSLQGFYNEQFF. CDR3 coding DNA: TGTGCCAGCAGCTTACAGGGCTTCTACAATGAGCAGTTCTTC.

This chain links TRBV28 with TRBJ2-7, with 9 bases lining up with TRBD2. V was pared by 3 bases and J by 0 bases, with 15 bases of the junction left unmatched. Germline CDR1 reads MDHEN; CDR2 reads SYDVKM. There are 19 residues in the CDR3. CDR3 bases: TGTGCCAGCAGTTTCCACCTTGAGGGGCTAGCGGGGACCTCCTACGAGCAGTACTTC. Translation gives CASSFHLEGLAGTSYEQYF.

The chain has TRBV5-1 and TRBJ2-3; D is possibly TRBD2 (6 bases). Germline V gene data show CDR1 as SGHRS and CDR2 as YFSETQ. The CDR3 is 14 residues long. V was clipped by 1 base and J by 2 bases, with 8 bases between them. CDR3 coding DNA: TGCGCCAGCAGCTTGACGGGAGACACAGATACGCAGTATTTT. It translates to CASSLTGDTDTQYF. Full variable domain (missing parts from reference TRBV5-1 and TRBJ2-3): KAGVTQTPRYLIKTRGQQVTLSCSPISGHRSVSWYQQTPGQGLQFLFEYFSETQRNKGNFPGRFSGRQFSNSRSEMNVSTLELGDSALYLCASSLTGDTDTQYFGPGTRLTVL.

There are a few counts of this clone. The chain employs TRBV12-5 and TRBJ2-2, with D maybe TRBD1 (5 bases). Trimming shortened V by 2 bases and J by 2 bases, and 9 bases separated the two germline ends. Germline lookup yields CDR1 LGHNT and CDR2 FRNRAP. This CDR3 comprises 15 residues. The CDR3 region has the DNA TGTGCTAGTGGTTTGAGGCAGGGAAACACCGGGGAGCTGTTTTTT. This sequence encodes CASGLRQGNTGELFF.

This clone was found once. CDR3 loop: CASSVGAIGAPLHF. For the CDR3, the DNA is TGTGCCAGCAGCGTAGGGGCCATAGGGGCACCCCTCCACTTT. The rearrangement uses TRBV9 and TRBJ1-6; D might be TRBD1 (5 bases). V was trimmed by 0 bases and J by 11 bases, leaving 12 bases between them. Germline V lookup: CDR1 SGDLS, CDR2 YYNGEE. This CDR3 is built from 14 residues.

V usage is TRBV11-2 and J usage is TRBJ2-5, with a weak D call TRBD2 (6 bases). Germline values: CDR1 SGHAT, CDR2 FQNNGV. The CDR3 consists of 14 residues. V was trimmed by 6 bases and J by 5 bases, leaving 16 bases between them. CDR3: CASRKTSEVETQYF. CDR3 bases: TGTGCCAGCAGAAAGACTAGTGAGGTGGAGACCCAGTACTTC.